Below, 26 T cell receptor beta chains from the same sample are listed, as sequenced in a study of cytomegalovirus exposure and HLA in healthy donors. PCR used 60 Vbeta primers and 13 Jbeta primers. The data were produced by immunoSEQ multiplex PCR, yet TCRdb's version contains in-frame clones alone and is incomplete. This repertoire shows 150,000 to 200,000 clones, about three quarters found once; its top ten account for about 2.6%. The specimen was PBMCs. The receptor set was obtained from a woman in her 40s in good health and CMV-seropositive.

The V gene is TRBV6-1, the J gene TRBJ1-4, with D maybe TRBD1 (6 bases). V lost 6 bases, J lost 8 bases, and 10 bases lay in between. Germline V gene sequence: CDR1 MNHNS, CDR2 SASEGT. The CDR3 length is 12 residues. CDR3 residues: CASRGQGEKLFF. CDR3 bases: TGTGCCAGCAGGGGTCAGGGGGAAAAACTGTTTTTT.

The chain employs TRBV4-1 and TRBJ2-3, with D uncertain. V was pared by 2 bases and J by 5 bases, with 5 bases between. Germline V lookup: CDR1 MGHRA, CDR2 YSYEKL. The CDR3 runs 12 residues. The CDR3 loop is CASSQTRDTQYF. As DNA, the CDR3 is TGCGCCAGCAGCCAAACGAGAGATACGCAGTATTTT.

The V gene is TRBV9, the J gene TRBJ2-5; 14 nucleotides match TRBD2. V lost 4 bases to trimming and J lost 5 bases; unmatched junction nucleotides: 10. Germline V gene lookup returns CDR1 SGDLS and CDR2 YYNGEE. This CDR3 is 17 amino acids long. The chain's CDR3 is CASSSGTSGRIGETQYF. For the CDR3, the DNA is TGTGCCAGCAGCTCGGGGACTAGCGGGAGAATTGGGGAGACCCAGTACTTC.

The chain employs TRBV9 and TRBJ1-1, with a tentative D call TRBD1 (6 bases). The V gene lost 3 bases and the J gene lost 8 bases, with 14 bases spanning the gap. The germline CDR1 and CDR2 sequences are SGDLS and YYNGEE. This CDR3 region has 13 residues. The CDR3 DNA sequence: TGTGCCAGCAGCGCCGGGGGAGGGGGGGAAGCTTTCTTT. It codes for CASSAGGGGEAFF.

The CDR3 loop is CASSPRLAGGPYEQYF. For the CDR3, the DNA is TGTGCCAGCTCACCACGACTAGCGGGAGGCCCCTACGAGCAGTACTTC. This sequence joins TRBV18 and TRBJ2-7; 13 bases line up with TRBD2. This CDR3 has 16 residues. V dropped 1 base and J dropped 2; count of bases not matched to a gene: 2. In germline, CDR1 is KGHSH, CDR2 LQKENI.

This clone was observed a few times. The chain carries TRBV7-6 and TRBJ2-2; 8 bases match TRBD2. The CDR3 runs 19 residues. Germline lookup yields CDR1 SGHVS and CDR2 FNYEAQ. V gave up 5 bases and J gave up 0 bases; unmatched junction bases: 14. CDR3 region: CASSATRTSSYTNTGELFF. CDR3 bases: TGTGCCAGCAGCGCGACTCGGACTAGCAGCTACACGAACACCGGGGAGCTGTTTTTT.

The table lists this clone with a few counts. V and J are TRBV7-2 and TRBJ2-7; D possibly corresponds to TRBD2 (6 bases). The CDR3 contains 15 residues. Germline assignment: CDR1 SGHTA and CDR2 FQGNSA. Between the trimmed V and J ends, which lost 4 bases and 1 base, there was a span of 14 bases. The CDR3 DNA is TGTGCCAGCAGCTCCGGTATTGCGGGGTCCTACGAGCAGTACTTC. Translation gives CASSSGIAGSYEQYF.

This clone was picked up one time. This chain joins TRBV27 and TRBJ2-3, with 11 positions matching TRBD1. Germline trimming cut 0 bases from V and 3 bases from J; bases unmatched to any gene: 14. The CDR3 runs to 20 residues. Germline V CDR1 and CDR2: MNHEY, SMNVEV (reference sequence). This CDR3 reads CASSLSGQGVRVVRTDTQYF. The CDR3 DNA is TGTGCCAGCAGTTTATCGGGACAGGGGGTGAGGGTGGTGAGGACAGATACGCAGTATTTT.

The V gene is TRBV19, the J gene TRBJ2-6, with a weak D call TRBD1 (5 bases). The CDR3 is 15 amino acids. Germline V lookup: CDR1 LNHDA, CDR2 SQIVND (reference sequence). Trimming took off 2 bases at V and 4 bases at J, with 9 bases between the two ends. The DNA for the CDR3 is TGTGCCAGTAGTATATGGGCAGGGGGGGCCAACGTCCTGACTTTC. This gives the protein CASSIWAGGANVLTF.

The gene calls are TRBV29-1 and TRBJ1-2; no reliable D call. This CDR3 has 9 residues. V lost 5 bases, J lost 8 bases, and 6 bases lay in between. Per germline, CDR1 SQVTM and CDR2 ANQGSEA. The CDR3 sequence is CSVSSGYTF. CDR3 bases: TGCAGCGTTTCGTCCGGCTACACCTTC.

The sample holds a few counts of this clone. This is likely a read error, given that the CDR3 carries no conserved phenylalanine or tryptophan at its end. Because the CDR3's place on the DNA is in doubt, the DNA is left out and the CDR3 is given as listed by TCRdb. V and J are TRBV6-1 and TRBJ1-5; the listed D gene, TRBD1, was not tested against the DNA. A total of 17 residues make up the CDR3, ends included. The germline gives CDR1 MNHNS, CDR2 SASEGT. The CDR3 sequence is CASSEAGTGGTISPSIL.

This clone was seen only a few times. V and J are TRBV4-3 and TRBJ1-4; D perhaps matches TRBD1 (6 bases). The germline gives CDR1 LGHNA, CDR2 YSLEER. V lost 4 bases to trimming and J lost 5 bases, with 11 bases between them. CDR3 length: 14 residues. In nucleotides, the CDR3 is TGCGCCAGCAGCCTCAGGGGAACCAATGAAAAACTGTTTTTT. Its protein is CASSLRGTNEKLFF.

The chain uses TRBV7-9 and TRBJ1-1; D is perhaps TRBD1 (5 bases). The CDR3 is made up of 15 amino acids. Trimming took off 5 bases at V and 1 base at J, with 14 bases between the two ends. Per germline, CDR1 SEHNR and CDR2 FQNEAQ (reference sequence). The CDR3 loop reads CASSPSIRENTEAFF. The CDR3 bases are TGTGCCAGCAGCCCATCGATCAGGGAGAACACTGAAGCTTTCTTT.

The chain links TRBV7-8 to TRBJ2-1, with D maybe TRBD2 (8 bases). CDR3 size: 15 residues. Germline V lookup: CDR1 SGHVS, CDR2 FQNEAQ. The ends were cut back, 3 bases at V and 8 bases at J, with 17 bases in the middle. For the CDR3, the DNA is TGTGCCAGCAGCTTGGGACAGCGGGAGCGGGATGAGCAGTTCTTC. As protein: CASSLGQRERDEQFF.

The genes are TRBV30 and TRBJ1-4; 9 positions agree with TRBD1. Germline CDR1 and CDR2: GTSNPN and SVGIG (reference sequence). Trimming cost V 5 bases and J 7 bases; bases outside gene matches: 8. The CDR3 is 14 amino acids. Here the CDR3 DNA reads TGTGCCTGGGAGAGAGGGACAGGGTTTGAAAAACTGTTTTTT. It is translated as CAWERGTGFEKLFF. The entire variable domain, with the rest obtained from reference TRBV30 and TRBJ1-4, is as follows: SQTIHQWPATLVQPVGSPLSLECTVEGTSNPNLYWYRQAAGRGLQLLFYSVGIGQISSEVPQNLSASRPQDRQFILSSKKLLLSDSGFYLCAWERGTGFEKLFFGSGTQLSVL.

This chain connects TRBV29-1 to TRBJ1-5; D is perhaps TRBD1 (5 bases). The CDR3 covers 13 residues. Trimming took 4 bases from V and 6 from J, leaving 13 bases between them. Germline CDR1 is SQVTM and CDR2 is ANQGSEA. The CDR3 region has the DNA TGCAGCGTTGCCGTTGACAGAGGTCAGCCCCAGCATTTT. As protein: CSVAVDRGQPQHF.

Only one count was recorded for this clone. The chain employs TRBV19 and TRBJ1-2, with D maybe TRBD1 (5 bases). Germline V gene sequence: CDR1 LNHDA, CDR2 SQIVND (reference sequence). This CDR3 is 15 amino acids long. V lost 2 bases and J 2 bases, leaving 12 bases between the germline ends. The DNA for the CDR3 is TGTGCCAGTAGTATACATAGGGGTTCCAACTATGGCTACACCTTC. It codes for CASSIHRGSNYGYTF. The full variable domain, with the rest looked up from reference TRBV19 and TRBJ1-2, is DGGITQSPKYLFRKEGQNVTLSCEQNLNHDAMYWYRQDPGQGLRLIYYSQIVNDFQKGDIAEGYSVSREKKESFPLTVTSAQKNPTAFYLCASSIHRGSNYGYTFGSGTRLTVV.

The chain recombines TRBV7-9 with TRBJ2-5; the D is unclear. V lost 5 bases to trimming and J lost 5 bases, with 15 bases between them. This CDR3 has 14 residues. Germline CDR1 is SEHNR and CDR2 is FQNEAQ (reference sequence). DNA of the CDR3: TGTGCCAGCAGCCACCGCCCGACACCGGAGACCCAGTACTTC. Amino acid sequence: CASSHRPTPETQYF.

J is TRBJ1-1 and V is TRBV7-2; 7 bases fit TRBD1. Per the germline V gene, CDR1 is SGHTA and CDR2 is FQGNSA. This CDR3 contains 14 residues. V shed 3 bases and J 4 bases; nucleotides not matched to a gene: 5. This CDR3 reads CASSFGTASTEAFF. The CDR3 DNA sequence: TGTGCCAGCAGCTTTGGGACAGCCTCCACTGAAGCTTTCTTT.

The rearrangement links TRBV9 to TRBJ1-5; no clear D gene. Deletions cut 1 base from V and 0 bases from J, with 2 bases between. The germline CDR1 and CDR2 sequences are SGDLS and YYNGEE. The CDR3 consists of 13 residues. The CDR3 DNA reads as TGTGCCAGCAGCGTATATAGCAATCAGCCCCAGCATTTT. Protein product: CASSVYSNQPQHF.

This chain uses TRBV7-9 with TRBJ2-7; maybe TRBD2 (6 bases). CDR1 and CDR2 (germline): SEHNR, FQNEAQ (reference sequence). The CDR3 is 13 amino acids. V was clipped by 0 bases and J by 5 bases, with 8 bases between them. CDR3 amino acids: CASSLAGGDEQYF. In DNA form, the CDR3 reads TGTGCCAGCAGCTTAGCGGGAGGCGACGAGCAGTACTTC.

V is TRBV6-5 and J is TRBJ2-1; 7 nucleotides match TRBD2. This CDR3 is built from 16 residues. V lost 2 bases, J lost 0 bases, and 4 bases stayed unmatched. Per the germline V gene, CDR1 is MNHEY and CDR2 is SVGAGI. The CDR3: CASSYDWEGSYNEQFF. The DNA of the CDR3 is TGTGCCAGCAGTTACGATTGGGAGGGCTCCTACAATGAGCAGTTCTTC.

This chain links TRBV10-3 with TRBJ2-1; 11 nucleotides match TRBD2. CDR3 size: 17 residues. V dropped 7 bases and J dropped 5; count of bases not matched to a gene: 13. CDR1 and CDR2 (germline): ENHRY, SYGVKD. This CDR3 is CAITGTLAGGRHNEQFF. The CDR3 region has the DNA TGTGCCATCACCGGGACGTTAGCGGGAGGGCGGCACAATGAGCAGTTCTTC.

The rearrangement joins TRBV12-5 to TRBJ2-2; 8 bases are shared with TRBD2. The V gene's germline CDR1 is LGHNT and CDR2 FRNRAP. The CDR3 loop spans 16 amino acids. The junction had 9 bases not matched to a gene; V was cut back by 6 bases and J by 3 bases. The CDR3 DNA follows: TGTGCTAGTGGCTCTTGGGAAGCGGGGGACACCGGGGAGCTGTTTTTT. Translated: CASGSWEAGDTGELFF. The full variable domain, in which reference TRBV12-5 and TRBJ2-2 provide the parts outside the CDR3, is DARVTQTPRHKVTEMGQEVTMRCQPILGHNTVFWYRQTMMQGLELLAYFRNRAPLDDSGMPKDRFSAEMPDATLATLKIQPSEPRDSAVYFCASGSWEAGDTGELFFGEGSRLTVL.

The chain links TRBV11-3 to TRBJ1-5; 7 bases line up with TRBD1. Germline lookup yields CDR1 SGHNT and CDR2 YENEEA. This CDR3 spans 14 amino acids. Unmatched junction bases numbered 3, after V lost 5 bases and J lost 2 bases. CDR3 coding DNA: TGTGCCAGCAGCCTGACAGGGCGCAATCAGCCCCAGCATTTT. Its protein product is CASSLTGRNQPQHF.

The chain recombines TRBV29-1 with TRBJ2-3, with D tentatively TRBD2 (6 bases). The CDR3 totals 15 residues. Germline CDR1 and CDR2: SQVTM and ANQGSEA. V lost 0 bases and J lost 1, with 11 bases in between. This CDR3 reads CSVEDQLARTDTQYF. In DNA form, the CDR3 reads TGCAGCGTTGAAGATCAGCTAGCGCGCACAGATACGCAGTATTTT.